This T cell receptor (beta chain) was retrieved from a study of T cells in Graves' hyperthyroidism and ophthalmopathy. Diagnosis rested on symptoms, serum thyroxine and TRAb, thyroid ultrasound, and orbital computed tomography. Whole-study findings and limits: Blood held most thyroid clonotypes expanded above 0.001 frequency.

This clonotype was seen a handful of times. Its antigen is undetermined. Amplification of TCR beta CDR3 regions was performed using RNA transcripts as template. The HTBI primer set was used in a first-round RT-PCR of the TCR CDR3. TCRdb reanalysed the multiplex PCR reads using MiXCR and keeps one entry per CDR3 protein. The sample includes approximately 360,000 distinct CDR3 sequences, 20% to 25% seen only once; the top ten take 73%. Sequencing used blood. The TCR originated in a middle-aged man with Graves' hyperthyroidism.

CDR3 region: CASSLLRQGYNEQFF. For the CDR3, the DNA is TGCGCCAGCAGCCTACTGCGACAGGGCTACAATGAGCAGTTCTTC. This chain joins TRBV5-1 and TRBJ2-1, with 7 bases fitting TRBD1. The CDR3 totals 15 residues. Germline V gives CDR1 SGHRS, CDR2 YFSETQ. The trim removed 4 bases at V and 3 bases at J, leaving 7 bases unmatched.